This entry describes one T cell receptor (beta chain). The antigen is not known. Treatment given: approximately nine-day PBMC culture with coronavirus spike peptide pools or control peptides (ViraFEST assay). During the years 2011-2018, before the COVID-19 pandemic, the unexposed donor's CD4+ T cells were collected. Sequencing of the DNA from cultured CD4+ T cells was carried out with the Oncomine TCR Beta short-read assay. CD4+ T cells were cultured, and genomic DNA was extracted from them. MiXCR, applied by TCRdb to the PCR reads, yields one record per CDR3 protein. The sample has 9,900 or so distinct CDR3 sequences, about 44% seen once. The CDR3 totals 14 residues. J lost 3 bases, V lost 6 bases, and 8 bases had no gene match. CDR1 is DFQATT, CDR2 SNEGSKA, per germline (reference sequence). The data are from a study of vaccination and CD4 T cells after COVID-19.

Input material: CD4+ T cells from blood, cultured in vitro. This clonotype originated in a human donor in good health. This sequence joins TRBV20-1 and TRBJ2-3, with 8 positions matching TRBD2. In DNA, the CDR3 is TGCAGTGCAACGGGACTAGTGTGGACAGATACGCAGTATTTT. Translation gives CSATGLVWTDTQYF.